This TCR beta chain was identified in a study of cytomegalovirus exposure and HLA in healthy donors. This clone was picked up a small number of times. Antigen unknown. Donors in the study were healthy people who gave bone marrow. 60 Vbeta and 13 Jbeta primers were used in PCR. Sequencing was performed with immunoSEQ multiplex PCR; in TCRdb, only in-frame clones are kept and a portion is missing. Of 85,000 to 120,000 clones in the sample, around 77% were seen once. CDR1 is SNHLY, CDR2 FYNNEI, per germline. The CDR3 length is 14 residues. Germline trimming cut 7 bases from V and 3 bases from J; bases unmatched to any gene: 7. Study-wide points: As a later analysis revealed, the rate of TCR association differed by HLA locus, with DRB1 most and HLA-C fewest. According to the study, 160 or so TCR beta chains were cytomegalovirus-associated.

This TCR was recovered from a male donor in good health and CMV-seropositive. The V call is TRBV2, the J call TRBJ2-3; 7 bases agree with TRBD2. Sequencing was done on a sample of PBMCs. The CDR3 DNA reads as TGTGCCAGCACGCGGGAGAGGGAGACAGATACGCAGTATTTT. It is translated as CASTRERETDTQYF.